This is a list of T cell receptor beta chains from one sample in a study of PD-1 blockade in classical Hodgkin lymphoma. This table comes from immunoSEQ multiplex PCR, and its TCRdb copy is limited to in-frame clones, with some not included. This table holds about 66,000 clones, about two thirds found once. The specimen comprised peripheral blood mononuclear cells (PBMCs), sampled before the second cycle of nivolumab. These receptors were taken from a human donor with classical Hodgkin lymphoma. Both conserved end residues are part of each CDR3. Each record gives: J gene, V gene, D gene, clone size, CDR3 DNA, CDR3 protein. The D gene is left open where the match is weak. Some rows mark clone size as missing; the rest say once, few, many or name a class of expanded clone.

j_gene: TRBJ2-7
v_gene: TRBV7-9
d_gene: TRBD1
abundance: .
CDR3nt: TGTGCCAGCAGCGGCGGGACAGGGGGCTACGAGCAGTACTTC
CDR3aa: CASSGGTGGYEQYF

j_gene: TRBJ2-1
v_gene: TRBV11-3
d_gene: TRBD2
abundance: .
CDR3nt: TGTGCCAGCAGACAAAGCGGGGGAGAGCAGTTCTTC
CDR3aa: CASRQSGGEQFF

j_gene: TRBJ1-1
v_gene: TRBV19
d_gene: .
abundance: .
CDR3nt: TGTGCCAGTGGCTGGATGAACACTGAAGCTTTCTTT
CDR3aa: CASGWMNTEAFF

j_gene: TRBJ1-3
v_gene: TRBV2
d_gene: .
abundance: .
CDR3nt: TGTGCCAGCAGTGCTGTCAGCTCTGGAAACACCATATATTTT
CDR3aa: CASSAVSSGNTIYF

j_gene: TRBJ2-5
v_gene: TRBV5-1
d_gene: .
abundance: .
CDR3nt: TGCGCCAGCAGCTTCCCCGGAGGACTCGACCAAGAGACCCAGTACTTC
CDR3aa: CASSFPGGLDQETQYF

j_gene: TRBJ1-2
v_gene: TRBV29-1
d_gene: .
abundance: few
CDR3nt: TGCAGCGTTGAAAAGTCAGGGGTTGGCTACACCTTC
CDR3aa: CSVEKSGVGYTF

j_gene: TRBJ2-1
v_gene: TRBV7-8
d_gene: TRBD2
abundance: .
CDR3nt: TGTGCCAGCAGCGTAATACAGGGACTAGCGGGGTTCAATGAGCAGTTCTTC
CDR3aa: CASSVIQGLAGFNEQFF

j_gene: TRBJ1-4
v_gene: TRBV9
d_gene: .
abundance: .
CDR3nt: TGTGCCAGCAGCGTAGGCACGGCTAATGAAAAACTGTTTTTT
CDR3aa: CASSVGTANEKLFF

j_gene: TRBJ2-7
v_gene: TRBV4-1
d_gene: TRBD2
abundance: .
CDR3nt: TGCGCCAGCAGCCAAGCCGTACTAGCGGGAGGAACCGAGCAGTACTTC
CDR3aa: CASSQAVLAGGTEQYF

j_gene: TRBJ2-2
v_gene: TRBV19
d_gene: .
abundance: .
CDR3nt: TGTGCCAGTAGTATTTCTGGCGGGGAGCTGTTTTTT
CDR3aa: CASSISGGELFF

j_gene: TRBJ2-7
v_gene: TRBV6-5
d_gene: TRBD1
abundance: .
CDR3nt: TGTGCCAGCAGTTACTCGGGACAGGGGTGGTACGAGCAGTACTTC
CDR3aa: CASSYSGQGWYEQYF

j_gene: TRBJ1-5
v_gene: TRBV6-5
d_gene: .
abundance: .
CDR3nt: TGTGCCAGCAGTCGGGGAGGTGAGAGCAATCAGCCCCAGCATTTT
CDR3aa: CASSRGGESNQPQHF

j_gene: TRBJ2-1
v_gene: TRBV5-8
d_gene: TRBD2
abundance: few
CDR3nt: TGTGCCAGCAGCCCGACTAGCGGGGGGTTCTACAATGAGCAGTTCTTC
CDR3aa: CASSPTSGGFYNEQFF

j_gene: TRBJ1-1
v_gene: TRBV27
d_gene: .
abundance: once
CDR3nt: TGTGCCAGCAGTTTACGGCGGCCCCCAGAGGGGGCTTTCTTT
CDR3aa: CASSLRRPPEGAFF

j_gene: TRBJ2-1
v_gene: TRBV19
d_gene: TRBD2
abundance: .
CDR3nt: TGTGCCAGTAGTATAGGGGGCGGGGGGGCCGGTGAGCAGTTCTTC
CDR3aa: CASSIGGGGAGEQFF

j_gene: TRBJ2-5
v_gene: TRBV7-3
d_gene: .
abundance: .
CDR3nt: TGTGCCAGCAGCGCGACTGGGCCCGTAGTGCAAGAGACCCAGTACTTC
CDR3aa: CASSATGPVVQETQYF

j_gene: TRBJ2-1
v_gene: TRBV4-1
d_gene: .
abundance: .
CDR3nt: TGCGCCAGCAGCCAAGGGGGGGGCCCCGAGAATGAGCAGTTCTTC
CDR3aa: CASSQGGGPENEQFF